This TCR beta chain was obtained from a study of shared clonotypes between healthy human individuals. General study results and limits: For naive CD4 cells, 4.5% to 6.5% of clonotypes were shared across a handful of donors.

Produced via immunoSEQ multiplex PCR; TCRdb's table is partial and in-frame only. The sample consists of roughly 2 million clones, 90% to 95% of them appearing once. Of note for this clone: What it binds is unknown.

This sequence was found in a man between 18 and 35 years old in good health. Sequenced input: naive CD4+ T cells sorted from blood. The subset denotes: CD45RA+ positively selected.

The CDR3 reads CASSSGPNQETQYF. The CDR3 bases are TGTGCCAGCAGTTCGGGACCGAACCAAGAGACCCAGTACTTC. This chain connects TRBV6-1 to TRBJ2-5; D could derive from TRBD1 or TRBD2 (5 bases each). Between the trimmed V and J ends, which lost 5 bases and 0 bases, there was a span of 10 bases. CDR1 is MNHNS and CDR2 is SASEGT in the germline V gene. The CDR3 length is 14 residues.